These 27 T cell receptor beta chains were all obtained from the same sample, sequenced in a study of T cell clonality in common variable immunodeficiency. Sequencing was performed with immunoSEQ multiplex PCR; in TCRdb, only in-frame clones are kept and a portion is missing. The sample lists tens of thousands of clones, none appearing once, the ten largest making up around 1.7%. The sequenced sample was peripheral blood mononuclear cells. The receptors stem from a person aged 18 to 75 in good health.

This clone was counted ten times or more. With the read ending 3 residues before the CDR3 end, the germline J gene is used to fill in that end. The gene calls are TRBV18 and TRBJ1-1, with a possible D match to TRBD1 (5 bases). V lost 4 bases and J 2 bases, leaving 8 bases between the germline ends. The CDR3 totals 13 residues. Germline-derived CDR1 and CDR2 are KGHSH and LQKENI. CDR3 in amino acids: CASSRQRNTEAFF. The part of the CDR3 DNA that was read is TGTGCCAGCTCACGACAGAGAAACACTGAA.

This clone was observed many times. The DNA ends 3 residues before the CDR3 does, and the rest of the CDR3 is filled in from the germline J gene. The chain carries TRBV2 and TRBJ2-2; TRBD2 aligns across 7 bases. V was pared by 10 bases and J by 3 bases, with 11 bases of the junction left unmatched. Germline CDR1 reads SNHLY; CDR2 reads FYNNEI. CDR3 size: 15 residues. The CDR3 sequence is CATSWGGDYTGELFF. The CDR3 DNA, read in part, is TGTGCCACATCCTGGGGGGGGGACTACACCGGGGAG.

The table lists this clone with many counts. Read data end 3 residues before the CDR3 end; the end is taken from the germline J gene. J is TRBJ2-3 and V is TRBV7-3; D remains unclear. Trimming cost V 5 bases and J 6 bases, with 9 bases left between them. Germline-derived CDR1 and CDR2 are SGHTA and FQGTGA. The CDR3 extends over 12 amino acids. The sequenced part of the CDR3 DNA is TGTGCCAGCAGCCCACCCGGGGATACG. Translating it yields CASSPPGDT. The entire CDR3 is CASSPPGDTQYF.

The table lists this clone with many counts. The read comes to an end 3 residues before the CDR3 does, leaving the germline J gene to fill in the end. The chain is built from TRBV11-2 and TRBJ2-7, with D possibly being TRBD1 (6 bases). Germline V CDR1 and CDR2: SGHAT, FQNNGV. V gave up 3 bases and J gave up 1 base, with 10 bases separating them. The length of the CDR3 is 14 residues. The CDR3 loop reads CASSLYRESYEQYF. CDR3 DNA (partial): TGTGCCAGCAGCTTGTACAGGGAATCCTACGAG.

This clone was recorded at least ten times. Sequencing ends 3 residues short of the CDR3 end; the germline J gene provides the rest. V usage is TRBV5-1 and J usage is TRBJ2-1; 9 nucleotides match TRBD1. The CDR3 sequence is 15 residues long. Germline V gene data show CDR1 as SGHRS and CDR2 as YFSETQ. V gave up 4 bases and J gave up 3 bases; unmatched junction bases: 5. CDR3 residues: CASSRGQGGYNEQFF. Incomplete CDR3 DNA: TGCGCCAGCAGCCGGGGACAGGGAGGCTACAATGAG.

This clone was picked up many times. The CDR3 end falls 3 residues outside the read, so it is completed with the germline J gene. The chain recombines TRBV10-3 with TRBJ2-2, with 9 bases matching TRBD2. The trim removed 8 bases at V and 3 bases at J, leaving 16 bases unmatched. The CDR3 spans 18 residues. Germline-derived CDR1 and CDR2 are ENHRY and SYGVKD. CDR3 protein: CAIQGVTGSGSDTGELFF. The CDR3 bases that were read are TGTGCCATCCAAGGGGTCACAGGTAGCGGGAGCGACACCGGGGAG.

The sample holds many counts of this clone. The read ends 3 residues before the CDR3 terminus; that terminus is restored from the germline J gene. The chain combines TRBV29-1 with TRBJ2-3, with D unclear. The CDR3 sequence is 14 residues long. Trimming pared 3 bases from V and 0 bases from J, leaving 10 bases between. Germline V gene data show CDR1 as SQVTM and CDR2 as ANQGSEA. CDR3: CSVDKGSSTDTQYF. The part of the CDR3 DNA that was read is TGCAGCGTTGACAAGGGTTCTAGCACAGATACG.

This clone appeared a few times. The read comes to an end 3 residues before the CDR3 does, leaving the germline J gene to fill in the end. The V gene is TRBV6-1, the J gene TRBJ1-2; possibly TRBD1 for D (6 bases). CDR1 is MNHNS and CDR2 is SASEGT in the germline V gene. This CDR3 is built from 13 residues. CDR3 amino acids: CASSETGIHDYTF. Partial CDR3 DNA: TGTGCCAGCAGTGAGACAGGTATCCACGAC.

This clone showed up many times. Read sequence stops 3 residues before the CDR3 end, and the germline J gene provides the missing end. The rearrangement uses TRBV18 and TRBJ2-7, with D possibly TRBD1 on 7 matching bases. Germline loops: CDR1 KGHSH, CDR2 LQKENI. The CDR3 is 12 residues long. Trimming took off 6 bases at V and 5 bases at J, with 11 bases between the two ends. The CDR3 DNA, read in part, is TGTGCCAGCTCGCAGGGGGGCCACGAG. Protein product: CASSQGGHE. The whole CDR3 region reads CASSQGGHEQYF.

This clone was recorded at least ten times. The DNA ends 3 residues before the CDR3 does, and the rest of the CDR3 is filled in from the germline J gene. This chain joins TRBV18 and TRBJ2-5; tentative D call: TRBD1 (6 bases). Germline-derived CDR1 and CDR2 are KGHSH and LQKENI. The CDR3 runs 14 residues. V lost 5 bases and J lost 2, with 12 bases in between. The CDR3 DNA, read in part, is TGTGCCAGCTCATCTCCGGGACAACAAGAGACC. Protein: CASSSPGQQET. The whole CDR3 protein is CASSSPGQQETQYF.

This clone was seen at least ten times. The read ends 3 residues before the CDR3 terminus; that terminus is restored from the germline J gene. V and J are TRBV7-6 and TRBJ2-5; TRBD1 is a possible D gene (5 bases). The germline V and J ends were trimmed by 0 bases and 4 bases, with 6 bases remaining between them. The CDR3 runs 13 residues. In germline, CDR1 is SGHVS, CDR2 FNYEAQ. This CDR3 reads CASSLAQGETQYF. CDR3 DNA, as far as it was read: TGTGCCAGCAGCTTAGCCCAGGGAGAGACC.

This clone was detected many times. The CDR3 extends 3 residues past the end of the read, so its final part is completed from the germline J gene. The chain couples TRBV30 to TRBJ1-1; 8 bases agree with TRBD1. From germline, CDR1 is GTSNPN and CDR2 SVGIG (reference sequence). Trimming cost V 8 bases and J 1 base; bases outside gene matches: 15. The CDR3 sequence is 16 residues long. This CDR3 is CALNGGQGAANTEAFF. The CDR3 DNA, read in part, is TGTGCCCTAAACGGAGGCCAGGGGGCGGCGAACACTGAA.

This clone was detected many times. The read terminates 3 residues before the CDR3 end, so the remaining end is supplied by the germline J gene. The chain recombines TRBV18 with TRBJ1-6; D unresolved. The germline CDR1 and CDR2 sequences are KGHSH and LQKENI. This CDR3 comprises 16 residues. The ends were cut back, 2 bases at V and 0 bases at J, with 8 bases in the middle. CDR3 amino acids: CASSPDTGSYNSPLHF. The CDR3 DNA, read in part, is TGTGCCAGCTCACCAGACACCGGCTCCTATAATTCACCC.

This clone was observed at least ten times. The CDR3 extends 3 residues past the end of the read, so its final part is completed from the germline J gene. The chain is built from TRBV11-2 and TRBJ2-7, with D tentatively TRBD1 (5 bases). Trimming removed 1 base from V and 0 bases from J, with 7 bases in between. There are 14 residues in the CDR3. Germline CDR1 SGHAT, CDR2 FQNNGV. The CDR3: CASSLVQGSYEQYF. CDR3 bases read: TGTGCCAGCAGCTTAGTCCAGGGCTCCTACGAG.

Many counts were recorded for this clone. CDR3 DNA, as far as it was read: TGCGCCAGCAGCATTGAAGGGGTCGGTAACTATGGC. This translates into CASSIEGVGNYG. In full, the CDR3 is CASSIEGVGNYGYTF. This chain uses TRBV5-1 with TRBJ1-2; tentatively, D is TRBD1 (5 bases). The read stops 3 residues short of the end of the CDR3; the missing end is completed from the germline J gene. V was trimmed by 4 bases and J by 1 base, leaving 14 bases between them. Germline V gene sequence: CDR1 SGHRS, CDR2 YFSETQ. The CDR3 extends over 15 amino acids.

This clone was detected many times. Coverage ceases 3 residues before the CDR3 finishes, and the germline J gene fills in the end. This rearrangement joins TRBV12-3 or TRBV12-4 to TRBJ2-6; D not certain. This CDR3 comprises 14 residues. The germline V and J ends were trimmed by 3 bases and 0 bases, with 3 bases remaining between them. The CDR3 here is CASSFVSGANVLTF. CDR3 DNA, as far as it was read: TGTGCCAGCAGTTTCGTCTCTGGGGCCAACGTC.

This clone was counted at least ten times. The CDR3 extends 3 residues past the end of the read, so its final part is completed from the germline J gene. The gene calls are TRBV2 and TRBJ2-5; the D gene is possibly TRBD2 (6 bases). Trimming removed 4 bases at V and 5 bases at J, with 20 bases between. This CDR3 spans 16 amino acids. Germline CDR1 SNHLY, CDR2 FYNNEI. This CDR3 is CASSGQMGGVGETQYF. The DNA read from the CDR3 is TGTGCCAGCAGTGGCCAAATGGGGGGAGTTGGGGAGACC. The full variable domain, completed using reference TRBV2 and TRBJ2-5, is EPEVTQTPSHQVTQMGQEVILRCVPISNHLYFYWYRQILGQKVEFLVSFYNNEISEKSEIFDDQFSVERPDGSNFTLKIRSTKLEDSAMYFCASSGQMGGVGETQYFGPGTRLLVL.

This clone was found a few times. The CDR3 end lies 3 residues beyond the end of the read and is filled in from the germline J gene. The chain is built from TRBV7-3 and TRBJ2-1, with TRBD2 matching over 9 bases. With 1 base clipped from V and 4 bases from J, the junction kept 5 bases outside the gene matches. This CDR3 spans 16 amino acids. Germline V gene sequence: CDR1 SGHTA, CDR2 FQGTGA. The CDR3 DNA, read in part, is TGTGCCAGCAGCTTAATTAGCGGGGGACTTTACAATGAG. Translating it yields CASSLISGGLYNE. The entire CDR3 sequence reads CASSLISGGLYNEQFF.

There are many counts of this clone. The sequence runs out 3 residues before the end of the CDR3; the remainder is reconstructed from the germline J gene. Other DNA sequences in this specimen translate into the identical CDR3. The chain couples TRBV9 to TRBJ1-4; weak D call: TRBD1 (6 bases). CDR1 is SGDLS and CDR2 is YYNGEE in the germline V gene. This CDR3 has 15 residues. The V gene lost 0 bases and the J gene lost 8 bases, with 14 bases spanning the gap. Here the CDR3 reads CASSVAGGRLEKLFF. The covered CDR3 bases are TGTGCCAGCAGCGTAGCCGGGGGGCGCTTGGAAAAA.

Turning to this clone: The observed sequence ends 3 residues before the CDR3 terminus, with the missing tail filled in from the germline J gene. The chain carries TRBV7-9 and TRBJ1-2; tentatively, D is TRBD1 (5 bases). Looked up from germline, CDR1 is SEHNR and CDR2 is FQNEAQ (reference sequence). This CDR3 is built from 15 residues. The CDR3 region is CASSASGTSLYDYTF. The DNA read from the CDR3 is TGTGCCAGCAGCGCGTCCGGGACTAGCCTCTACGAC.

Many counts were recorded for this clone. The read ends 3 residues before the CDR3 terminus; that terminus is restored from the germline J gene. This chain uses TRBV2 with TRBJ2-7; D is uncertain. V lost 2 bases, J lost 2 bases, and 13 bases lay in between. This CDR3 has 15 amino acids. In germline, CDR1 is SNHLY, CDR2 FYNNEI. The covered CDR3 bases are TGTGCCAGCAGTGAAAGCAAGGGTAGAACCTACGAG. It translates to CASSESKGRTYE. The CDR3, in full, reads CASSESKGRTYEQYF.

This clone was seen at least ten times. The read is 3 residues too short to cover the CDR3 end, so that end is filled in from the germline J gene. V gene TRBV19 combines with J gene TRBJ2-1; 8 nucleotides agree with TRBD1. This CDR3 contains 15 residues. Germline CDR1 reads LNHDA; CDR2 reads SQIVND (reference sequence). V lost 6 bases and J lost 0; bases outside the gene matches: 4. The sequenced part of the CDR3 DNA is TGTGCCAGTAGGTTAACAGGGGGCTCCTACAATGAG. Translated: CASRLTGGSYNE. The whole CDR3 protein reads CASRLTGGSYNEQFF.

This clone was found many times. Read sequence stops 3 residues before the CDR3 end, and the germline J gene provides the missing end. The chain links TRBV2 to TRBJ1-2, with D unresolved. CDR1 is SNHLY and CDR2 is FYNNEI in the germline V gene. The CDR3 consists of 12 residues. This CDR3 reads CASSFEGWGYTF. The DNA read from the CDR3 is TGTGCCAGCAGTTTTGAGGGTTGGGGC.

This clone turned up a few times. The CDR3 end is not reached by the read, which stops 3 residues before it; the germline J gene fills it in. This chain uses TRBV25-1 with TRBJ2-7, with unresolved D. With 3 bases removed from V and 1 base from J, the gap between germline ends came to 16 bases. CDR1 is MGHDK and CDR2 is SYGVNS in the germline V gene. This CDR3 has 16 residues. The CDR3 bases that were read are TGTGCCAGCAGTGATTCGTCCGGTGACAAATCCTACGAG. It encodes CASSDSSGDKSYE. The complete CDR3 protein is CASSDSSGDKSYEQYF.

This clone has ten or more counts. The sequenced part of the CDR3 DNA is TGTGCCAGCTCACCGTTACCTAACAGGGAACGGTATGAGACC. The encoded protein is CASSPLPNRERYET. The full CDR3 protein is CASSPLPNRERYETQYF. The chain uses TRBV18 and TRBJ2-5, with D possibly TRBD1 on 6 matching bases. The read is 3 residues too short to cover the CDR3 end, so that end is filled in from the germline J gene. From germline, CDR1 is KGHSH and CDR2 LQKENI. The CDR3 runs 17 residues. The V and J ends lost 3 bases and 5 bases respectively, with 22 bases between them.

This clone was picked up many times. The CDR3 end falls 3 residues outside the read, so it is completed with the germline J gene. The chain links TRBV5-1 to TRBJ1-3; D is ambiguous. CDR1 is SGHRS, CDR2 YFSETQ, per germline. This CDR3 contains 13 residues. The V gene lost 4 bases and the J gene lost 3 bases, with 8 bases spanning the gap. The covered CDR3 bases are TGCGCCAGCAGCGTAGGGTTTGGAAACACC. Its translation is CASSVGFGNT. The full CDR3 is CASSVGFGNTIYF.

In its sample, this clone was seen many times. The read comes to an end 3 residues before the CDR3 does, leaving the germline J gene to fill in the end. The chain couples TRBV4-1 to TRBJ2-1, with TRBD2 identical over 15 bases. The CDR3 covers 16 residues. The ends lost 4 bases at V and 9 bases at J; junction bases unmatched: 7. The germline gives CDR1 MGHRA, CDR2 YSYEKL. The CDR3 is CASSPSGLAGGSEQFF. The part of the CDR3 DNA that was read is TGCGCCAGCAGCCCTTCGGGACTAGCGGGAGGCAGTGAG.